The clone carrying this T cell receptor (beta chain) occurred many times. The authors prepared the TCRbeta library with unique molecular identifiers. Via MiXCR, TCRdb re-called the PCR reads, giving one row per CDR3 protein. The table has more than 550,000 distinct CDR3 sequences, 10% to 13% seen once. This sample is part of a study of T-cell reconstitution after alpha-beta-depleted transplantation in children. Germline-derived CDR1 and CDR2 are DFQATT and SNEGSKA (reference sequence). This CDR3 contains 17 residues. The V gene end was trimmed by 3 bases and the J gene end by 4 bases; junction bases not matched to a gene: 6.

This clonotype was sampled from a human donor who donated a stem cell graft to a child with acute myeloid leukemia. The V gene is TRBV20-1, the J gene TRBJ2-1, with 16 bases fitting TRBD2. The sample was PBMCs from the stem cell graft donor, taken from the stem cell graft. DNA of the CDR3: TGCAGTGCTAGGGGACTAGCGGGAGGGCCCATGTACAATGAGCAGTTCTTC. It specifies CSARGLAGGPMYNEQFF.